This entry lists 23 T cell receptor beta chains sequenced from one sample in a study of regulatory T cells in long-lasting Graves disease. Sample time point: newly diagnosed GD, antithyroid drugs for less than 3 months. There was RNA extracted from PBMCs, and the TCR library was made from it. According to the study, TCR beta libraries were built with iRepertoire HTBI primers and CDR3-region Arm-PCR. TCRdb fed the multiplex PCR reads into MiXCR, producing one record per CDR3 protein. The sample includes 350,000 to 500,000 distinct CDR3 sequences, around 15% of them seen just once. These data were also reused for a study on T cells in Graves' hyperthyroidism and ophthalmopathy.

Sample: peripheral blood mononuclear cells (PBMCs), taken at new diagnosis, from a patient treated with antithyroid drugs. These TCRs come from a woman aged 50 to 65 with Graves disease.

This clonotype has ten or more counts. The V and J genes are TRBV28 and TRBJ1-5; a weak D match, TRBD1 (6 bases). CDR3 size: 14 residues. Germline loops: CDR1 MDHEN, CDR2 SYDVKM. Trimming took 1 base from V and 4 from J, leaving 8 bases between them. This CDR3 reads CASSLSGQNQPQHF. CDR3 nucleotide sequence: TGTGCCAGCAGTTTATCTGGACAGAATCAGCCCCAGCATTTT.

This clonotype was counted between two and nine times. The genes are TRBV28 and TRBJ2-1; D call uncertain. Trimming stripped 4 bases from V and 7 bases from J, with 11 bases between. This CDR3 has 13 residues. Germline CDR1 is MDHEN and CDR2 is SYDVKM. The CDR3 region is CASSSIELNEQFF. CDR3 nucleotides: TGTGCCAGCAGTTCCATAGAACTTAATGAGCAGTTCTTC.

V usage is TRBV10-3 and J usage is TRBJ1-1; 9 nucleotides match TRBD1. The CDR3 loop spans 19 amino acids. The V and J ends lost 5 bases and 3 bases, in that order; junction bases with no gene match: 19. Germline loops: CDR1 ENHRY, CDR2 SYGVKD. CDR3 protein: CAISMIPGTGRHWDTEAFF. DNA of the CDR3: TGTGCCATCAGTATGATTCCCGGGACAGGGCGTCATTGGGACACTGAAGCTTTCTTT.

This clonotype was observed many times. The V gene is TRBV12-3 or TRBV12-4, the J gene TRBJ1-5; the D is unclear. This CDR3 is built from 15 residues. The V and J ends lost 4 bases and 0 bases respectively, with 10 bases between them. The CDR3 spells CASSSVGYSNQPQHF. DNA of the CDR3: TGTGCCAGCAGTTCCGTAGGTTATAGCAATCAGCCCCAGCATTTT.

The chain combines TRBV10-3 with TRBJ1-2, with a weak D call TRBD1 (5 bases). Germline CDR1 reads ENHRY; CDR2 reads SYGVKD. The germline V and J ends were trimmed by 10 bases and 4 bases, with 10 bases remaining between them. The CDR3 has 11 amino acids. CDR3 residues: CATNGAYGYTF. The CDR3 DNA sequence: TGTGCCACGAACGGGGCCTATGGCTACACCTTC.

With regard to this clonotype: Germline and junction disagree at one end, which may indicate a read error. For the CDR3, the DNA is TGTGCCATCAGCAGGGGACTACAGGGGCCGAACACTGAAGCTTTCTTT. It codes for CAISRGLQGPNTEAFF. V gene TRBV15 combines with J gene TRBJ1-1; TRBD1 matches at 7 bases. The CDR3 runs to 16 residues. Germline CDR1 and CDR2: LNHNV and YYDKDF (reference sequence).

This clonotype was recorded many times. The chain has TRBV6-5 and TRBJ2-6; D is undetermined. Trimming took 0 bases from V and 0 from J, leaving 9 bases between them. The CDR3 has 17 residues. Germline lookup yields CDR1 MNHEY and CDR2 SVGAGI. The CDR3 DNA sequence: TGTGCCAGCAGTTACTCTGCGGTTAGCTCTGGGGCCAACGTCCTGACTTTC. Translation gives CASSYSAVSSGANVLTF.

A word on this clonotype: Since a much larger clone is just one base distant, this may be a read error. This sequence joins TRBV18 and TRBJ2-1; the match to TRBD2 covers 13 bases. The CDR3 contains 17 residues. With 3 bases clipped from V and 3 bases from J, the junction kept 5 bases outside the gene matches. The germline V gene encodes CDR1 KGHSH and CDR2 LQKENI. The CDR3 loop reads CASSPRGLAGHYNEQFF. CDR3 nucleotide sequence: TGTGCCAGCTCACCTCGGGGACTAGCGGGGCACTACAATGAGCAGTTCTTC.

The rearrangement joins TRBV20-1 to TRBJ2-3; TRBD1 matches at 8 bases. V was clipped by 3 bases and J by 4 bases; unmatched bases: 9. Per germline, CDR1 DFQATT and CDR2 SNEGSKA (reference sequence). CDR3 length: 15 residues. CDR3 sequence reads: CSARDFDRGADTQYF. The CDR3 DNA reads as TGCAGTGCTAGGGATTTCGACAGGGGAGCAGATACGCAGTATTTT.

This chain connects TRBV28 to TRBJ1-2; D is perhaps TRBD1 (5 bases). The CDR3 is made up of 17 amino acids. V lost 7 bases and J lost 2, with 23 bases in between. In germline, CDR1 is MDHEN, CDR2 SYDVKM. CDR3 protein: CASTSNWGGGGNYGYTF. The CDR3 DNA is TGTGCCAGCACCTCAAATTGGGGGGGGGGAGGCAACTATGGCTACACCTTC.

The chain uses TRBV5-5 and TRBJ2-4, with 12 bases aligning to TRBD1. J lost 2 bases, V lost 1 base, and 7 bases had no gene match. From germline, CDR1 is SGHKS and CDR2 YYEKEE (reference sequence). The CDR3 has 18 amino acids. The CDR3 region has the DNA TGTGCCAGCAGCTTGTTGCGGGGGACAGGGGGCACCAAAAACATTCAGTACTTC. Its translation is CASSLLRGTGGTKNIQYF.

This clonotype was picked up many times. The V gene is TRBV3-1, the J gene TRBJ1-3; D is undetermined. Germline-derived CDR1 and CDR2 are LGHDT and YNNKEL (reference sequence). V was shortened by 0 bases and J by 2 bases, with 2 bases between the two germline ends. CDR3 length equals 13 residues. In nucleotides, the CDR3 is TGTGCCAGCAGCCAAGATACTGGAAACACCATATATTTT. Encoded protein: CASSQDTGNTIYF.

There are many counts of this clonotype. V and J are TRBV7-9 and TRBJ2-1; 14 bases are a match to TRBD2. CDR1 and CDR2 (germline): SEHNR, FQNEAQ (reference sequence). The CDR3 is 15 residues long. V trimming: 6 bases; J trimming: 10 bases; junction bases outside the gene matches: 8. This chain's CDR3 is CASRPGLAGGYEQFF. CDR3 in DNA: TGTGCCAGCAGACCTGGACTAGCGGGAGGATACGAGCAGTTCTTC.

This rearrangement joins TRBV6-1 to TRBJ1-2; 7 bases map to TRBD1. Per the germline V gene, CDR1 is MNHNS and CDR2 is SASEGT. The V segment lost 1 base and the J segment 8 bases; nucleotides outside the gene matches: 7. This CDR3 region has 14 residues. CDR3 coding DNA: TGTGCCAGCAGTGAAGGGAGAGGGGGCGGCGGCTACACCTTC. Translation gives CASSEGRGGGGYTF.

This clonotype was counted only a few times. The chain uses TRBV6-1 and TRBJ1-1, with 10 positions matching TRBD1. Germline V gene data show CDR1 as MNHNS and CDR2 as SASEGT. CDR3 length: 14 amino acids. V lost 5 bases and J lost 3; bases outside the gene matches: 3. In nucleotides, the CDR3 is TGTGCCAGCAGTATCGGACAGGGGGACACTGAAGCTTTCTTT. Translated: CASSIGQGDTEAFF.

Comment on this clonotype: A much larger clone sits a single nucleotide away, making a read error possible. This chain uses TRBV6-2 or TRBV6-3 with TRBJ2-2; D remains ambiguous. This CDR3 spans 17 amino acids. CDR1 is MNHEY and CDR2 is SVGEGT in the germline V gene. The CDR3 protein is CASSYGLLQSNIGELFF. In nucleotides, the CDR3 is TGTGCCAGCAGTTACGGGTTATTACAATCGAACATCGGGGAGCTGTTTTTT.

The rearrangement joins TRBV2 to TRBJ2-7; maybe TRBD2 (5 bases). Trimming removed 6 bases at V and 7 bases at J, with 22 bases between. The germline gives CDR1 SNHLY, CDR2 FYNNEI. CDR3 length equals 15 residues. CDR3 nucleotides: TGTGCCAGCAGCCAAACCCGCCCCAGCTCGGGAGAGCAGTACTTC. Protein: CASSQTRPSSGEQYF.

This clonotype was recorded at least ten times. The CDR3 DNA reads TGTGCCAGCACCATGACAGGGGCGCATCGGCCCCAGCATTTT. Its translation: CASTMTGAHRPQHF. This chain links TRBV12-3 or TRBV12-4 with TRBJ1-5, with 8 bases that match TRBD1. The ends lost 7 bases at V and 9 bases at J; junction bases unmatched: 11. The CDR3 contains 14 residues.

The chain recombines TRBV19 with TRBJ2-5, with 7 bases matching TRBD1. The CDR3 contains 14 residues. Germline V gene lookup returns CDR1 LNHDA and CDR2 SQIVND (reference sequence). The junction had 5 bases not matched to a gene; V was cut back by 2 bases and J by 5 bases. In nucleotides, the CDR3 is TGTGCCAGTAGTATATCGACAGGGTTGGAGACCCAGTACTTC. Its protein product is CASSISTGLETQYF. Drawing the rest from reference TRBV19 and TRBJ2-5, the complete variable domain is DGGITQSPKYLFRKEGQNVTLSCEQNLNHDAMYWYRQDPGQGLRLIYYSQIVNDFQKGDIAEGYSVSREKKESFPLTVTSAQKNPTAFYLCASSISTGLETQYFGPGTRLLVL.

This clonotype was detected many times. CDR3 loop: CASSDIRQGHTEAFF. The CDR3 DNA follows: TGTGCCAGCAGTGATATAAGACAGGGGCACACTGAAGCTTTCTTT. This sequence joins TRBV6-2 or TRBV6-3 and TRBJ1-1; 8 bases fit TRBD1. Per the germline V gene, CDR1 is MNHEY and CDR2 is SVGEGT. V trimming: 5 bases; J trimming: 3 bases; junction bases outside the gene matches: 8. The CDR3 is 15 amino acids.

This clonotype was counted many times. The J gene is TRBJ2-3, the V gene TRBV4-2, with TRBD2 matching 12 bases. This CDR3 region has 21 residues. Per germline, CDR1 LGHNA and CDR2 YNFKEQ. V was clipped by 1 base and J by 0 bases; unmatched bases: 14. The CDR3 loop reads CASSQGGRLAGEGPSTDTQYF. The CDR3 nucleotides read TGTGCCAGCAGCCAAGGGGGAAGACTAGCGGGAGAAGGGCCTAGCACAGATACGCAGTATTTT.

This clonotype was recorded a few times. The J gene is TRBJ2-5, the V gene TRBV5-1; TRBD2 aligns across 12 bases. The germline V gene encodes CDR1 SGHRS and CDR2 YFSETQ. The CDR3 loop spans 15 amino acids. With V trimmed by 4 bases and J by 4 bases, 5 bases remained unmatched. DNA of the CDR3: TGCGCCAGCAGCCTCGCGGGACTAGCGGGAGAGACCCAGTACTTC. It encodes CASSLAGLAGETQYF.

This clonotype has more than one count but fewer than ten. The J gene is TRBJ2-5, the V gene TRBV10-1; TRBD1 matches 7 bases. V trimming: 3 bases; J trimming: 2 bases; junction bases outside the gene matches: 3. Germline assignment: CDR1 WNHNN and CDR2 SYGVQD (reference sequence). The CDR3 covers 14 residues. The CDR3 DNA sequence: TGCGCCAGCAGTGAAGGGACAGAACAAGAGACCCAGTACTTC. It codes for CASSEGTEQETQYF.